In this sample, the clone carrying this TCR beta chain turned up a few times. For TCRbeta, the library was prepared with unique molecular identifiers. TCRdb used MiXCR to reprocess the PCR reads, holding one entry per CDR3 protein. The data show 640,000 or so distinct CDR3 sequences, 16% seen once. This entry comes from a study of T-cell reconstitution after alpha-beta-depleted transplantation in children. The TCR comes from a human donor who donated a stem cell graft to a child with acute myeloid leukemia. The specimen comprised PBMCs from the stem cell graft donor, sampled from the stem cell graft.

CDR3 residues: CSASPVGGESRLGYTF. CDR3 DNA: TGCAGTGCTAGTCCCGTGGGGGGGGAGTCCAGGCTCGGCTACACCTTC. V is TRBV20-1 and J is TRBJ1-2, with a weak D call TRBD1 (5 bases). The germline CDR1 and CDR2 sequences are DFQATT and SNEGSKA (reference sequence). The CDR3 covers 16 residues. V lost 3 bases and J 8 bases, leaving 25 bases between the germline ends.